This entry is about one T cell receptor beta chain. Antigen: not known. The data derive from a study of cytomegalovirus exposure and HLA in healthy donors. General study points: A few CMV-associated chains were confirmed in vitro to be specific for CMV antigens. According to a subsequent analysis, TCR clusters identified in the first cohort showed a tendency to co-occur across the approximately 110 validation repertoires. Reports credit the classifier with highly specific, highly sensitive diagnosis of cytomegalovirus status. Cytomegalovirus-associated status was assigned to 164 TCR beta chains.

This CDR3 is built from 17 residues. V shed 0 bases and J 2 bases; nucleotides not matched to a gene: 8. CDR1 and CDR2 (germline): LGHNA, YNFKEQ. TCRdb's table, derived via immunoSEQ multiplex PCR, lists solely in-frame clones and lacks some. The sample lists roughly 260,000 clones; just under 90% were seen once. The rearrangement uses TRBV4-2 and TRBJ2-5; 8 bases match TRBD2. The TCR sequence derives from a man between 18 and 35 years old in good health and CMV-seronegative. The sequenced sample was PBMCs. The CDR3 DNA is TGTGCCAGCAGCCAAGAAGGGCTGGGACTAGGACAAGAGACCCAGTACTTC. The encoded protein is CASSQEGLGLGQETQYF.